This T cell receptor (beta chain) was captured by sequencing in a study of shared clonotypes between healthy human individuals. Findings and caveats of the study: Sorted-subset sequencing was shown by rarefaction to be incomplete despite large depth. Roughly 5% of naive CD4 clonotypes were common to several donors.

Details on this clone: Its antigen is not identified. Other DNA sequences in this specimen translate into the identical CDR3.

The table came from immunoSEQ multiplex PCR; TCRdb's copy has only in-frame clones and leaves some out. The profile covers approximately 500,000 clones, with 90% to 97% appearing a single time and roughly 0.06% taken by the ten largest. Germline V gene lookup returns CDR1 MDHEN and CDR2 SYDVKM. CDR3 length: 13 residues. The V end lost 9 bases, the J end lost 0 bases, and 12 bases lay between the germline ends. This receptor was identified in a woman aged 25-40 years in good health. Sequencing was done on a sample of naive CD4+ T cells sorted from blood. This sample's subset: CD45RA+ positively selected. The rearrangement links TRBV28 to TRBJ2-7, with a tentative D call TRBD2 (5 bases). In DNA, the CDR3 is TGTGCCAGTCTGTCGGGGAGCTCCTACGAGCAGTACTTC. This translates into CASLSGSSYEQYF.